This T cell receptor beta chain was retrieved from a study of T cell repertoires in cytomegalovirus infection. Study summary: The public TCR beta signatures pointed to both CMV infection and matching HLA type.

Study-wide points: The ex vivo response was dominated by HLA-C-restricted CMV-specific TCR beta clonotypes.

With respect to this clonotype: The antigen is undetermined.

MiXCR, applied by TCRdb to the reads, yields one record per CDR3 protein. Of about half a million distinct CDR3 sequences in the sample, approximately 42% were seen once. This TCR was sampled from a human donor in good health (CMV status not recorded). Some clones in this sample may be carry-over from other donors' samples. This specimen was cultured PBMCs, taken from culture after CMV antigen stimulation.

CDR3 in amino acids: CASKDRRQGTEAFF. In DNA, the CDR3 is TGTGCCAGTAAGGACCGACGGCAGGGGACTGAAGCTTTCTTT. This chain links TRBV12-3 or TRBV12-4 with TRBJ1-1, with a possible D match to TRBD1 (6 bases). With 9 bases removed from V and 5 bases from J, the gap between germline ends came to 19 bases. CDR3 length: 14 amino acids.